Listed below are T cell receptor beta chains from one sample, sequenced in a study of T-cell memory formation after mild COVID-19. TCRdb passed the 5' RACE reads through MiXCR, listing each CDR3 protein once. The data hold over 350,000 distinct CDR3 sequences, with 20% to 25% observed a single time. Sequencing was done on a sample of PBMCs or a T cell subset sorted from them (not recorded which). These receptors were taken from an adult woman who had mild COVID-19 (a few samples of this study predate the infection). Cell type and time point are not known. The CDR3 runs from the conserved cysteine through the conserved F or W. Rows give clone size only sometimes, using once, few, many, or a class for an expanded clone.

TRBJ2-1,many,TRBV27,CASSLDPSSYNEQFF
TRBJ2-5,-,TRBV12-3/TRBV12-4,CASNFPGLGETQYF
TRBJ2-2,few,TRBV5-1,CASSLLRETGELFF
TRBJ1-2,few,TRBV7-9,CASSWTVPDGYTF
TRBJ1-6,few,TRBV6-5,CASSYSGRSNSPLHF
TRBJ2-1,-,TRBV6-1,CASSESPFPPYNEQFF
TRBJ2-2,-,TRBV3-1,CASSPSGQGNTGELFF
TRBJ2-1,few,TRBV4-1,CASSQDGGGAVWEQFF
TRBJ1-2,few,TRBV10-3,CAISEDQDYGYTF
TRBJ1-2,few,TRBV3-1,CASSQGDRGAGGYTF
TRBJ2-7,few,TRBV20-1,CSAREPGLAGYEQYF
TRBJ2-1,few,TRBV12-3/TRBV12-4,CASGKTSGRLNEQFF
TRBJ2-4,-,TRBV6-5,CASSPDRGPNIQYF
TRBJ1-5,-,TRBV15,CATGTGNQPQHF
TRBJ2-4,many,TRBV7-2,CASSLEGGGRTKNIQYF
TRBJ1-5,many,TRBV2,CASSGLGISNQPQHF
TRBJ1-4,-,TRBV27,CASKPGQGHEKLFF
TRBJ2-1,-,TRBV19,CASRGESGLPTNEQFF
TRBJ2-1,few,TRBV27,CASTRAGGYNEQFF
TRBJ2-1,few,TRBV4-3,CASSQDFWGSSYNEQFF
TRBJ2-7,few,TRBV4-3,CASSPRHSYEQYF
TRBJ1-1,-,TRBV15,CATSRTHLWREMNTEAFF
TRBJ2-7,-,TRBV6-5,CASSTRDRQYF
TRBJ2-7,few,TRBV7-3,CASSLESGYSYEQYF
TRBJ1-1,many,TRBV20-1,CSARDMDRSGELNTEAFF
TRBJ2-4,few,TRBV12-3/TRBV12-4,CASSRLGGRTLAKNIQYF
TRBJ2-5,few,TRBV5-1,CASSLEGLEETQYF
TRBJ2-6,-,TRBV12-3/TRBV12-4,CASRGQGAVGANVLTF
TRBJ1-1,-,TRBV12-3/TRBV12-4,CASSFQGAGTEAFF
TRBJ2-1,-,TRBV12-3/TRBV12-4,CASSSDRPEQFF
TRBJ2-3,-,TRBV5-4,CASSSLSTDTQYF
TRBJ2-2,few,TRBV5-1,CASSFTRLYTGELFF
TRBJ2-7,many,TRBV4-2,CASSQVGTAGSYEQYF
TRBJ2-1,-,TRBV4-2,CASSQDIGGRASYNEQFF
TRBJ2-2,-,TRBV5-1,CASSLFQGANTGELFF
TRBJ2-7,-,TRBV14,CASSRTSEQYF
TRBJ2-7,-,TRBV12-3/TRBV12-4,CASSLRMRAHCLKFSYEQYF
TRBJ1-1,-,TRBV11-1,CASSLAWTGTDTEAFF
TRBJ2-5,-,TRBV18,CASSPWLRGETQYF
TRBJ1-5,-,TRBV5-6,CASSSGRGINQPQHF
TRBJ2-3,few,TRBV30,CAWKSWGLNSDTQYF
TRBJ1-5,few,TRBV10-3,CAISEGVTQPQHF
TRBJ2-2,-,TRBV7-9,CASSSSRPTGDQPTGELFF
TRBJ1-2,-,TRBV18,CASSPPIGTDGYTF
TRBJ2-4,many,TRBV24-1,CATSDSPDGNIQYF
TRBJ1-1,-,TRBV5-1,CASSLSGSMNTEAFF
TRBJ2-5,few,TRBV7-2,CASSAVGQETQYF
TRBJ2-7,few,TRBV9,CASSVASGSSEQYF
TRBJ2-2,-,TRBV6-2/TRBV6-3,CASSYFGTSGYTGELFF